The 16 T cell receptor beta chains below were found in one sample sequenced in a study of shared clonotypes between healthy human individuals (dated by TCRdb to about 2020). Preparation of the library involved the immunoSEQ multiplex PCR assay. Imported from immuneACCESS, the table was reduced by TCRdb to in-frame sequences with V and J called. These copies leave out some clones; in studies compared against another copy, an unresolved V gene accounts for under half, and the cause of the remainder is not known. The sample table shows roughly 1,100,000 clones, and around four fifths are seen once. The ten largest clones represent around 1.5% of the sample. Sequenced input: memory CD4+ T cells sorted from blood. The sample's cell subset or site, from its label and the paper: CD45RA-negative fraction. Receptor source: a man between 18 and 35 years old in good health.

The CDR3 bases are TGTGCCAGCAGCTTAGGGGAGGGGACCTACGAGCAGTACTTC. It encodes CASSLGEGTYEQYF. The chain uses TRBV7-2 and TRBJ2-7; 7 bases line up with TRBD2. CDR3 length equals 14 residues. V lost 1 base and J lost 2; bases outside the gene matches: 2. CDR1 is SGHTA and CDR2 is FQGNSA in the germline V gene.

The chain links TRBV18 to TRBJ1-4; weak D call: TRBD1 (5 bases). Germline V gives CDR1 KGHSH, CDR2 LQKENI. Between the trimmed V and J ends, which lost 5 bases and 0 bases, there was a span of 10 bases. CDR3 size: 15 residues. CDR3: CASSSQGATNEKLFF. The CDR3 DNA reads as TGTGCCAGCTCATCTCAGGGCGCAACTAATGAAAAACTGTTTTTT.

The chain has TRBV19 and TRBJ2-2, with D possibly being TRBD2 (5 bases). This CDR3 spans 11 amino acids. V was clipped by 9 bases and J by 7 bases, with 9 bases between them. Germline lookup yields CDR1 LNHDA and CDR2 SQIVND (reference sequence). CDR3 sequence reads: CASGLSGELFF. The CDR3 nucleotides read TGTGCCAGCGGACTTAGCGGGGAGCTGTTTTTT.

The genes are TRBV30 and TRBJ2-3, with D perhaps matching TRBD1 or TRBD2 (5 bases each). Germline-derived CDR1 and CDR2 are GTSNPN and SVGIG (reference sequence). Trimming removed 1 base from V and 2 bases from J, with 10 bases in between. The CDR3 extends over 14 amino acids. The CDR3 reads CAWSAGANTDTQYF. CDR3 in DNA: TGTGCCTGGAGTGCCGGGGCCAACACAGATACGCAGTATTTT. Complete variable domain (other parts from reference TRBV30 and TRBJ2-3): SQTIHQWPATLVQPVGSPLSLECTVEGTSNPNLYWYRQAAGRGLQLLFYSVGIGQISSEVPQNLSASRPQDRQFILSSKKLLLSDSGFYLCAWSAGANTDTQYFGPGTRLTVL.

The V call is TRBV7-2, the J call TRBJ2-2; possible D gene TRBD2, 6 bases. The CDR3 has 17 residues. Trimming stripped 4 bases from V and 5 bases from J, with 20 bases between. Per germline, CDR1 SGHTA and CDR2 FQGNSA. The CDR3: CASSSYPLALATGELFF. The CDR3 DNA sequence: TGTGCCAGCAGCTCCTACCCTCTAGCGTTGGCAACCGGGGAGCTGTTTTTT.

The J gene is TRBJ2-3, the V gene TRBV19; TRBD2 agrees at 13 bases. Germline trimming cut 6 bases from V and 4 bases from J; bases unmatched to any gene: 4. The CDR3 is 15 amino acids. Germline loops: CDR1 LNHDA, CDR2 SQIVND (reference sequence). The CDR3 DNA sequence: TGTGCCAGTAGCTCAACTAGCGGGAGGGCAGATACGCAGTATTTT. Its protein is CASSSTSGRADTQYF.

This clone has just one count. J is TRBJ2-1 and V is TRBV18; the D gene is possibly TRBD2 (7 bases). Trimming stripped 6 bases from V and 6 bases from J, with 12 bases between. Germline V gene sequence: CDR1 KGHSH, CDR2 LQKENI. The CDR3 is 13 amino acids. The CDR3 protein is CASSLGGGNEQFF. For the CDR3, the DNA is TGTGCCAGCTCCCTAGGGGGGGGCAATGAGCAGTTCTTC.

A few counts support this clone. This chain uses TRBV18 with TRBJ2-2; D is possibly TRBD1 (5 bases). The germline V gene has CDR1 KGHSH and CDR2 LQKENI. Trimming pared 6 bases from V and 4 bases from J, leaving 12 bases between. CDR3 length equals 14 residues. The CDR3 protein is CASSSLRGTGELFF. The CDR3 bases are TGTGCCAGCTCCTCGCTAAGGGGCACCGGGGAGCTGTTTTTT. The full variable domain, in which reference TRBV18 and TRBJ2-2 provide the parts outside the CDR3, is NAGVMQNPRHLVRRRGQEARLRCSPMKGHSHVYWYRQLPEEGLKFMVYLQKENIIDESGMPKERFSAEFPKEGPSILRIQQVVRGDSAAYFCASSSLRGTGELFFGEGSRLTVL.

This clone was found once. The chain recombines TRBV28 with TRBJ2-6; 8 bases line up with TRBD2. J lost 2 bases, V lost 8 bases, and 5 bases had no gene match. This CDR3 is 15 amino acids long. Germline V gene lookup returns CDR1 MDHEN and CDR2 SYDVKM. CDR3 sequence: CASRRGGPGANVLTF. In nucleotides, the CDR3 is TGTGCCAGCCGACGGGGGGGCCCTGGGGCCAACGTCCTGACTTTC.

This chain connects TRBV30 to TRBJ1-5, with 11 bases fitting TRBD1. The CDR3 totals 13 residues. From germline, CDR1 is GTSNPN and CDR2 SVGIG (reference sequence). Unmatched junction bases numbered 0, after V lost 5 bases and J lost 3 bases. CDR3 in DNA: TGTGCCTGGGGACAGGGGGCCAATCAGCCCCAGCATTTT. This sequence encodes CAWGQGANQPQHF.

The V call is TRBV6-5, the J call TRBJ1-1; D perhaps matches TRBD1 (5 bases). V was clipped by 2 bases and J by 1 base, with 8 bases between them. The germline gives CDR1 MNHEY, CDR2 SVGAGI. This CDR3 is 14 amino acids long. Here the CDR3 DNA reads TGTGCCAGCAGTTACCGGGACGGGAACACTGAAGCTTTCTTT. It encodes CASSYRDGNTEAFF.

This clone was counted a single time. The chain couples TRBV28 to TRBJ2-7, with D possibly TRBD1 on 6 matching bases. The V gene's germline CDR1 is MDHEN and CDR2 SYDVKM. The CDR3 extends over 14 amino acids. The V end lost 3 bases, the J end lost 4 bases, and 13 bases lay between the germline ends. The CDR3 protein is CASSLVGGGYEQYF. In DNA, the CDR3 is TGTGCCAGCAGTTTGGTAGGGGGTGGGTACGAGCAGTACTTC.

In its sample, this clone was seen a few times. The chain has TRBV18 and TRBJ2-7; 9 bases map to TRBD2. CDR1 and CDR2 from the germline V gene are KGHSH and LQKENI. This CDR3 is 16 amino acids long. With V trimmed by 0 bases and J by 4 bases, 7 bases remained unmatched. The CDR3 spells CASSPPVAGAGYEQYF. The CDR3 coding sequence is TGTGCCAGCTCACCACCGGTAGCGGGGGCGGGTTACGAGCAGTACTTC.

In its sample, this clone was seen once. The CDR3 sequence: CAISDGQGRGGGELFF. In DNA, the CDR3 is TGTGCCATCAGTGACGGTCAGGGGAGAGGGGGCGGGGAGCTGTTTTTT. The chain recombines TRBV10-3 with TRBJ2-2, with D perhaps matching TRBD1 (6 bases). CDR3 length equals 16 residues. V lost 3 bases to trimming and J lost 7 bases, with 18 bases between them. Germline V lookup: CDR1 ENHRY, CDR2 SYGVKD.

The CDR3 loop is CASTFPSSALYNSPLHF. In DNA form, the CDR3 reads TGTGCCAGCACCTTTCCCTCCTCCGCCCTATATAATTCACCCCTCCACTTT. The rearrangement joins TRBV2 to TRBJ1-6; no reliable D call. There are 17 residues in the CDR3. V lost 7 bases, J lost 4 bases, and 20 bases lay in between. Germline CDR1 reads SNHLY; CDR2 reads FYNNEI.

V usage is TRBV16 and J usage is TRBJ1-4; D is possibly TRBD1 (5 bases). The V and J ends lost 0 bases and 11 bases respectively, with 10 bases between them. This CDR3 spans 13 amino acids. The germline CDR1 and CDR2 sequences are KGHSY and FQNENV. The CDR3 sequence: CASSQSRGGKLFF. The CDR3 bases are TGTGCCAGCAGCCAATCGAGGGGAGGGAAACTGTTTTTT.